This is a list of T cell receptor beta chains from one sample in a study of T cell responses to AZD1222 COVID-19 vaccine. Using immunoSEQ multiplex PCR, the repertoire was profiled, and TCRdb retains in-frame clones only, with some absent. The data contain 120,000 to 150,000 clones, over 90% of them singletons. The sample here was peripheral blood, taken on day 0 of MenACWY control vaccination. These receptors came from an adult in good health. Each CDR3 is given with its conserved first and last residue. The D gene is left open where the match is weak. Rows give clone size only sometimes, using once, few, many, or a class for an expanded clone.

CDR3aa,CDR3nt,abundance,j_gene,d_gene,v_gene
CASSTGPYNQPQHF,TGTGCCAGCAGTACGGGCCCTTACAATCAGCCCCAGCATTTT,.,TRBJ1-5,.,TRBV7-2
CASSQDGGQELDGYTF,TGTGCCAGCAGCCAAGATGGGGGACAGGAGCTAGATGGCTACACCTTC,.,TRBJ1-2,TRBD1,TRBV3-1/TRBV3-2
CASSRGGQNTEAFF,TGTGCCAGCTCTCGGGGGGGACAGAACACTGAAGCTTTCTTT,.,TRBJ1-1,.,TRBV9
CASSLARGHTEAFF,TGTGCCAGCAGCTTAGCGAGGGGACACACTGAAGCTTTCTTT,.,TRBJ1-1,.,TRBV7-8
CASSFAGAPNTGELFF,TGCGCCAGCAGCTTTGCGGGGGCTCCGAACACCGGGGAGCTGTTTTTT,.,TRBJ2-2,.,TRBV5-1
CASSSNSRYQPQHF,TGTGCCAGCAGTTCTAACAGTCGGTATCAGCCCCAGCATTTT,.,TRBJ1-5,.,TRBV28
CASSPQRGSNIYITQYF,TGCGCCAGCAGCCCCCAGAGGGGCAGCAATATTTATATTACGCAGTATTTT,.,TRBJ2-3,.,TRBV4-3
CASSYSPDPANYGYTF,TGTGCCAGCAGTTACTCGCCGGACCCAGCTAACTATGGCTACACCTTC,.,TRBJ1-2,.,TRBV6-6
CASSRSGGLNIQYF,TGCGCCAGCAGCCGTTCTGGAGGGTTGAACATTCAGTACTTC,.,TRBJ2-4,.,TRBV5-1
CASFGQGPPLHF,TGTGCCAGCTTCGGACAGGGACCACCCCTCCACTTT,.,TRBJ1-6,TRBD1,TRBV28
CASSLDWIQETQYF,TGCGCCAGCAGCTTGGACTGGATTCAAGAGACCCAGTACTTC,.,TRBJ2-5,.,TRBV5-1
CASRGLYSYEQYF,TGTGCCAGCAGGGGACTCTACTCCTACGAGCAGTACTTC,.,TRBJ2-7,.,TRBV28
CATSPRTGGYTEAFF,TGTGCCACCAGCCCCCGGACAGGAGGGTACACTGAAGCTTTCTTT,.,TRBJ1-1,TRBD1,TRBV15
CASSLEAGGEAEAFF,TGTGCCAGCAGCTTGGAAGCAGGGGGCGAGGCTGAAGCTTTCTTT,.,TRBJ1-1,TRBD1,TRBV5-5
CASRGRDEKLFF,TGTGCCAGCAGGGGGCGGGATGAAAAACTGTTTTTT,.,TRBJ1-4,.,TRBV27
CASSLFRGLGAEAFF,TGTGCCAGCAGTTTATTTCGGGGGCTCGGTGCTGAAGCTTTCTTT,.,TRBJ1-1,.,TRBV27
CASRHDRAYGYTF,TGTGCCAGCAGACACGACAGGGCGTATGGCTACACCTTC,.,TRBJ1-2,TRBD1,TRBV6-5
CASSFSGTYGYTF,TGTGCCAGCAGCTTCTCGGGTACCTATGGCTACACCTTC,.,TRBJ1-2,.,TRBV11-2
CASSTFDRLNQPQHF,TGTGCCAGCAGCACCTTTGACAGGCTCAATCAGCCCCAGCATTTT,.,TRBJ1-5,.,TRBV28
CASSLAPWTGTTGTFF,TGTGCCAGCAGCTTAGCGCCTTGGACAGGGACCACGGGGACTTTCTTT,.,TRBJ1-1,TRBD1,TRBV7-9
CASRFSGQRTYGYTF,TGTGCCAGCAGATTTAGCGGACAGAGAACTTATGGCTACACCTTC,.,TRBJ1-2,.,TRBV6-5
CSGSRADTQYF,TGCAGCGGTAGTCGTGCAGATACGCAGTATTTT,.,TRBJ2-3,.,TRBV29-1
CASSTGDRDGYTF,TGTGCCAGCAGCACGGGGGACAGGGATGGCTACACCTTC,.,TRBJ1-2,TRBD1,TRBV13
CASSSNGQGNTGELFF,TGCGCCAGCAGCTCCAACGGACAGGGGAACACCGGGGAGCTGTTTTTT,.,TRBJ2-2,TRBD1,TRBV5-1
CASSPLAGGPLNEQFF,TGTGCCAGCTCACCCCTAGCGGGAGGGCCACTGAATGAGCAGTTCTTC,.,TRBJ2-1,TRBD2,TRBV18
CASSLRGNTEAFF,TGTGCCAGCAGCTTAAGGGGGAACACTGAAGCTTTCTTT,once,TRBJ1-1,.,TRBV11-2
CASSSRTEGNYGYTF,TGTGCCAGCAGTAGTCGGACGGAGGGGAACTATGGCTACACCTTC,.,TRBJ1-2,.,TRBV3-1/TRBV3-2
CASSVAGQGPNYGYTF,TGTGCCAGCAGCGTAGCGGGACAGGGACCTAACTATGGCTACACCTTC,.,TRBJ1-2,TRBD1,TRBV9
CASSLGTVSGNTIYF,TGTGCCAGCAGCTTGGGGACGGTCTCTGGAAACACCATATATTTT,.,TRBJ1-3,.,TRBV7-9
CSVGDGVLGNQPQHF,TGCAGCGTTGGGGACGGGGTTTTGGGCAATCAGCCCCAGCATTTT,few,TRBJ1-5,.,TRBV29-1
CASSTNRQYYEQYF,TGTGCCAGCTCCACGAACCGGCAGTACTACGAGCAGTACTTC,.,TRBJ2-7,.,TRBV28
CASSSPVWETQYF,TGTGCCAGCAGTTCGCCGGTGTGGGAGACCCAGTACTTC,.,TRBJ2-5,.,TRBV28
CASSNADHNSPLHF,TGTGCCAGCTCGAACGCTGACCATAATTCACCCCTCCACTTT,.,TRBJ1-6,.,TRBV18
CASSNPKGENNSPLHF,TGTGCCAGCAGCAACCCCAAAGGAGAGAATAATTCACCCCTCCACTTT,.,TRBJ1-6,.,TRBV21-1
CASSLGVTEAFF,TGTGCCAGCAGTTTAGGGGTGACTGAAGCTTTCTTT,.,TRBJ1-1,.,TRBV12-3/TRBV12-4
CATLDGPSTDTQYF,TGTGCCACCCTTGACGGACCTAGCACAGATACGCAGTATTTT,.,TRBJ2-3,.,TRBV19
CASSSYTGQARKNEQFF,TGTGCCAGCAGCTCATACACTGGACAGGCACGAAAGAATGAGCAGTTCTTC,once,TRBJ2-1,TRBD1,TRBV7-8
CASRSGTETNSPLHF,TGTGCCAGCAGAAGCGGGACAGAAACTAATTCACCCCTCCACTTT,few,TRBJ1-6,TRBD1,TRBV6-5
CASSYSGGTNYGYTF,TGTGCCAGCAGTTACTCGGGCGGCACTAACTATGGCTACACCTTC,.,TRBJ1-2,.,TRBV6-5
CASILRGGELFF,TGTGCCAGCATCCTACGGGGCGGGGAGCTGTTTTTT,.,TRBJ2-2,.,TRBV12-3/TRBV12-4
CASSLMGVGEPQHF,TGCGCCAGCAGCTTGATGGGGGTTGGTGAGCCCCAGCATTTT,.,TRBJ1-5,.,TRBV5-1
CASGVSYGYTF,TGTGCCAGCGGGGTGAGCTATGGCTACACCTTC,.,TRBJ1-2,.,TRBV7-9
CASSQDVKGDTEAFF,TGTGCCAGCAGCCAAGATGTAAAGGGGGACACTGAAGCTTTCTTT,.,TRBJ1-1,.,TRBV3-1/TRBV3-2
CASSYTSGDSGANVLTF,TGTGCCAGCAGCTACACTAGCGGGGACTCTGGGGCCAACGTCCTGACTTTC,once,TRBJ2-6,TRBD2,TRBV4-2
CASSSFMGGTPKDYNEQFF,TGTGCCAGCAGTTCCTTCATGGGGGGGACCCCGAAGGACTACAATGAGCAGTTCTTC,.,TRBJ2-1,TRBD2,TRBV28
CASSPERVQETQYF,TGTGCCAGCTCTCCAGAGAGGGTCCAAGAGACCCAGTACTTC,.,TRBJ2-5,.,TRBV18
CASSLAAGDTEAFF,TGCGCCAGCAGCTTGGCGGCCGGGGATACTGAAGCTTTCTTT,.,TRBJ1-1,.,TRBV5-1
CASSLTGAPSEAFF,TGCGCCAGCAGCTTGACGGGGGCTCCCTCCGAAGCTTTCTTT,.,TRBJ1-1,.,TRBV5-1